The 2 T cell receptor beta chains reported below all come from one sample, sequenced in a study of blood T cells in healthy people across ages. With a J-beta primer mix and a sample-barcoded 5' primer, a second PCR ran roughly 6 to 11 cycles. From the 5' RACE reads, TCRdb called clonotypes with MiXCR, one entry per CDR3 protein. Here the sample spans hundreds of thousands of distinct CDR3 sequences, about 30% being singletons. Source material: blood. The receptors stem from a woman of 80 years or more in good health.

This clonotype has more than one count but fewer than ten. This chain joins TRBV9 and TRBJ2-5, with 10 bases that match TRBD1. Trimming removed 4 bases from V and 1 base from J; junction bases left unmatched: 7. The CDR3 loop spans 16 amino acids. Germline assignment: CDR1 SGDLS and CDR2 YYNGEE. The DNA for the CDR3 is TGTGCCAGCAGCATGCCGGGACAGGGGTTCCAAGAGACCCAGTACTTC. Its protein product is CASSMPGQGFQETQYF.

This chain joins TRBV4-3 and TRBJ1-1; the D is unclear. V was clipped by 0 bases and J by 12 bases, with 20 bases between them. Germline loops: CDR1 LGHNA, CDR2 YSLEER. The CDR3 is made up of 15 amino acids. CDR3 sequence: CASSQDNSRPTRTFF. DNA for the CDR3: TGCGCCAGCAGCCAAGATAATAGCAGGCCAACGAGGACTTTCTTT.